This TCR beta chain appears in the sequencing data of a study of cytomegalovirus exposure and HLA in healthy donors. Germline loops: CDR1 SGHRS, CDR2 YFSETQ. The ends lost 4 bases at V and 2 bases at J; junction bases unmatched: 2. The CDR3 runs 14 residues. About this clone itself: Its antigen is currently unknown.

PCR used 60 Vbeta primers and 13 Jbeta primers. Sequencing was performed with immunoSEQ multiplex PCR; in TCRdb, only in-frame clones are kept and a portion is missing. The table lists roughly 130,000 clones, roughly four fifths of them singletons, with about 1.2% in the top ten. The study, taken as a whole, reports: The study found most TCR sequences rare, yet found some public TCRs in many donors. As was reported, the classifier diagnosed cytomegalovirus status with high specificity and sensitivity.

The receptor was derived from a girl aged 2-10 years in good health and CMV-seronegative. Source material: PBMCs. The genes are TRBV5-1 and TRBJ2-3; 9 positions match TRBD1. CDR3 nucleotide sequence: TGCGCCAGCAGCCGGGACAGGGACACAGATACGCAGTATTTT. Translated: CASSRDRDTDTQYF.